The T cell receptor (beta chain) described here comes from a study of T cells in Graves' hyperthyroidism and ophthalmopathy. Study at large: At the time of initial diagnosis and before any treatment, peripheral blood was collected.

This clonotype appeared many times. Trimming took 5 bases from V and 3 from J, leaving 21 bases between them. Germline values: CDR1 MNHNS, CDR2 SASEGT. The CDR3 extends over 17 amino acids. RNA transcripts provided the source from which TCR beta CDR3 regions were amplified. The HTBI primer set was used in a first-round RT-PCR of the TCR CDR3. TCRdb ran MiXCR on the multiplex PCR reads and lists one entry per CDR3 protein. Altogether 200,000 to 250,000 distinct CDR3 sequences are present, 16% being singletons, with the ten largest covering around 30%. For ophthalmopathy patients, the Clinical Activity Score was at least 3 and the NOSPECS grade at least 4; duration was under 3 months. This sample holds PBMCs from roughly 10 ml fresh peripheral blood.

The sequence was collected from a woman aged 18-30 years with Graves' ophthalmopathy. The chain recombines TRBV6-1 with TRBJ2-3; D is perhaps TRBD1 (6 bases). Source material: blood. This CDR3 reads CASSRTVTGSRTDTQYF. In DNA form, the CDR3 reads TGTGCCAGCAGTAGGACAGTAACAGGGTCGAGAACAGATACGCAGTATTTT.